This is a list of T cell receptor beta chains from one sample in a study of cytomegalovirus exposure and HLA in healthy donors. The repertoire was sequenced with immunoSEQ multiplex PCR; TCRdb's copy has only in-frame clones and lacks some. The sample's table shows some 110,000 clones. What was sequenced was PBMCs. These receptors were obtained from a man younger than 45 in good health and CMV-seronegative. Both conserved end residues are part of each CDR3. The order of the fields is D gene, J gene, V gene, CDR3 DNA, CDR3 protein. D genes are given only for firm matches.

NA	TRBJ2-3	TRBV14	TGTGCCAGCAGCCAAGAGGAGGGTTTCGGAGATACGCAGTATTTT	CASSQEEGFGDTQYF
TRBD2	TRBJ2-1	TRBV4-1	TGCGCCAGCAGCCAAGACAGGGCGGGAGGGCCCTCGGGGGATGAGCAGTTCTTC	CASSQDRAGGPSGDEQFF
NA	TRBJ1-2	TRBV27	TGTGCCAGCAGTTTACCGGGGGGCTATGGCTACACCTTC	CASSLPGGYGYTF
NA	TRBJ1-2	TRBV28	TGTGCCAGCAGTTCAGGGACACGCGGCTACACCTTC	CASSSGTRGYTF
NA	TRBJ2-7	TRBV19	TGTGCCAGTAGTATAGAGCGGGGCCCCTACGAGCAGTACTTC	CASSIERGPYEQYF
TRBD2	TRBJ2-1	TRBV7-9	TGTGCCAGCAGTTCCCGGACTAGCGAGTTCCTAGGTGAGCAGTTCTTC	CASSSRTSEFLGEQFF
TRBD1	TRBJ1-1	TRBV7-8	TGTGCCAGCAGCTTCGGGACAGGGATGAACACTGAAGCTTTCTTT	CASSFGTGMNTEAFF
NA	TRBJ2-1	TRBV27	TGTGCCAGCAGTTTAGGGGGCGCGCCTGGCAGGTTCGTGTATGAGCAGTTCTTC	CASSLGGAPGRFVYEQFF
NA	TRBJ1-1	TRBV23-1	TGCGCCAGCAGTCAACGAGCAGGGATGAACACTGAAGCTTTCTTT	CASSQRAGMNTEAFF
NA	TRBJ2-3	TRBV6-5	TGTGCCAGCAGGCGTCAGGGAGGAGATACGCAGTATTTT	CASRRQGGDTQYF
TRBD2	TRBJ2-1	TRBV19	TGTGCCAGTAGAGCTAGCGGATGGAGCTCCTACAATGAGCAGTTCTTC	CASRASGWSSYNEQFF
NA	TRBJ1-2	TRBV27	TGTGCCAGCAGTTTAGAGGGGGTGGATGGCTACACCTTC	CASSLEGVDGYTF
TRBD1	TRBJ1-5	TRBV19	TGTGCCAGTAGTTTCGGGACAGAGCCCAATCAGCCCCAGCATTTT	CASSFGTEPNQPQHF
TRBD2	TRBJ2-7	TRBV7-2	TGTGCCAGCAGCCGACTAGCAAGGGACCCCGAGCAGTACTTC	CASSRLARDPEQYF
NA	TRBJ1-5	TRBV30	TGTGCCTGGAGTGCCAGGTCGCGCGATCAGCCCCAGCATTTT	CAWSARSRDQPQHF
NA	TRBJ2-7	TRBV7-9	TGTGCCAGCTCGTCGGTATCCTACGAGCAGTACTTC	CASSSVSYEQYF
NA	TRBJ1-3	TRBV6-5	TGTGCCAGCAGCCGGTTTTTCCCTGGAAACACCATATATTTT	CASSRFFPGNTIYF
TRBD1	TRBJ2-2	TRBV5-1	TGCGCCAGCAGCTTGGGCTATAGACAGGGGACTAACACCGGGGAGCTGTTTTTT	CASSLGYRQGTNTGELFF